The 7 T cell receptor beta chains below were found in one sample sequenced in a study of T cell repertoires in cytomegalovirus infection. TCRdb itself ran the reads through MiXCR, one entry per CDR3 protein. This table holds roughly 730,000 distinct CDR3 sequences, roughly a third found once. These receptors' targets are unknown. The sample was cultured PBMCs, taken from culture after CMV antigen stimulation. The receptors derive from a human donor in good health (CMV status not recorded). Some clones in this sample may be carry-over from other donors' samples.

This clonotype showed up many times. The rearrangement uses TRBV12-3 or TRBV12-4 and TRBJ1-2; D is undetermined. Trimming shortened V by 6 bases and J by 4 bases, and 12 bases separated the two germline ends. The CDR3 sequence is 13 residues long. The CDR3, as DNA: TGTGCCAGCAGCCCTCGGGGTACCTATGGCTACACCTTC. As protein: CASSPRGTYGYTF.

This clonotype was detected a few times. The CDR3 region is CASSLMGGGAGETQYF. In DNA form, the CDR3 reads TGTGCCAGCAGCTTAATGGGCGGGGGGGCCGGAGAGACCCAGTACTTC. The V gene is TRBV7-6, the J gene TRBJ2-5; TRBD2 matches at 9 bases. V gave up 2 bases and J gave up 4 bases; unmatched junction bases: 8. The CDR3 runs to 16 residues. Germline values: CDR1 SGHVS, CDR2 FNYEAQ.

This clonotype was counted between two and nine times. The V call is TRBV4-2, the J call TRBJ2-3; 9 bases are a match to TRBD2. The CDR3 contains 17 residues. Germline V CDR1 and CDR2: LGHNA, YNFKEQ. Trimming removed 2 bases from V and 1 base from J; junction bases left unmatched: 7. The CDR3 nucleotides read TGTGCCAGCAGCCAAACTTCTCTAGCGGGGCGCACAGATACGCAGTATTTT. Amino acid sequence: CASSQTSLAGRTDTQYF.

The chain links TRBV5-4 to TRBJ1-2, with 7 bases lining up with TRBD1. J lost 4 bases, V lost 1 base, and 7 bases had no gene match. Germline CDR1 and CDR2: SGHNT and YYREEE (reference sequence). CDR3 length: 15 amino acids. CDR3 DNA: TGTGCCAGCAGCTTGAGGGACAGAAATAGCTATGGCTACACCTTC. Residues: CASSLRDRNSYGYTF.

The table lists this clonotype with many counts. V is TRBV7-2 and J is TRBJ2-7, with unresolved D. The CDR3 extends over 12 amino acids. In germline, CDR1 is SGHTA, CDR2 FQGNSA. Trimming stripped 5 bases from V and 5 bases from J, with 10 bases between. CDR3 in DNA: TGTGCCAGCAGCCGAGCAGGAAACGAGCAGTACTTC. It yields the protein CASSRAGNEQYF.

This clonotype was detected ten times or more. The CDR3 region is CASSLQSGRGTDTQYF. CDR3 sequence (DNA): TGTGCCAGCAGCTTACAATCAGGGAGAGGGACAGATACGCAGTATTTT. The chain combines TRBV7-2 with TRBJ2-3; D tentatively fits TRBD1 or TRBD2 (5 bases each). The CDR3 spans 16 residues. Germline CDR1 SGHTA, CDR2 FQGNSA. Trimming shortened V by 2 bases and J by 3 bases, and 15 bases separated the two germline ends.

Comments on this clonotype: A much larger clone is a single base away; this may be a read error. The rearrangement uses TRBV7-8 and TRBJ1-2; possibly TRBD1 for D (6 bases). V gave up 5 bases and J gave up 4 bases, with 20 bases separating them. Per the germline V gene, CDR1 is SGHVS and CDR2 is FQNEAQ. This CDR3 has 16 residues. CDR3 nucleotide sequence: TGTGCCAGCAGCGTTTACCACAGACAGGCTATCTATGGCTACACCTTC. Protein sequence: CASSVYHRQAIYGYTF.